The 13 T cell receptor beta chains below were found in one sample sequenced in a study of cytomegalovirus exposure and HLA in healthy donors (dated by TCRdb to between 2016 and 2019). Receptors were amplified or captured by the immunoSEQ multiplex PCR assay. The multiplex PCR relied on a mix of 60 forward primers for TCR Vbeta segments and 13 reverse primers for TCR Jbeta segments. The table comes from immuneACCESS by way of TCRdb, which keeps in-frame sequences with V and J called. Part of the clones is missing from these tables; in studies checked, under half for an unresolved V gene and the rest for unknown reasons. The sample yields under 200,000 clones; about 13% were counted once. The ten largest clones add up to under 10% of the sample. The sequencing input was PBMCs. These receptors came from a man aged 45-65 years in good health and CMV-seropositive.

This clone came up many times. The chain recombines TRBV19 with TRBJ1-2; TRBD1 is a possible D gene (6 bases). The CDR3 covers 14 residues. Trimming took 3 bases from V and 5 from J, leaving 13 bases between them. Germline values: CDR1 LNHDA, CDR2 SQIVND (reference sequence). CDR3 nucleotides: TGTGCCAGTAGTATCGGACAGCGGGGGTATGGCTACACCTTC. The encoded protein is CASSIGQRGYGYTF.

This clone has more than one count but fewer than ten. V and J are TRBV19 and TRBJ2-3; TRBD2 matches at 9 bases. This CDR3 region has 17 residues. In germline, CDR1 is LNHDA, CDR2 SQIVND (reference sequence). With V trimmed by 0 bases and J by 0 bases, 4 bases remained unmatched. For the CDR3, the DNA is TGTGCCAGTAGTATAGAGACTAGCGGAAAAAGCACAGATACGCAGTATTTT. As protein: CASSIETSGKSTDTQYF.

The table lists this clone with a few counts. V and J are TRBV6-1 and TRBJ1-2, with D perhaps TRBD1 (5 bases). In germline, CDR1 is MNHNS, CDR2 SASEGT. The V end lost 6 bases, the J end lost 4 bases, and 15 bases lay between the germline ends. The CDR3 consists of 14 residues. The CDR3: CASRPGWGVYGYTF. The CDR3 bases are TGTGCCAGCAGACCTGGATGGGGGGTCTATGGCTACACCTTC.

The chain couples TRBV4-3 to TRBJ1-2; a possible D gene is TRBD1 (5 bases). Germline-derived CDR1 and CDR2 are LGHNA and YSLEER. The CDR3 loop spans 14 amino acids. Trimming left V 1 base short and J 7 bases short, with 13 bases between. This CDR3 is CASSQANSRGGYTF. As DNA, the CDR3 is TGCGCCAGCAGCCAAGCCAATTCTAGGGGTGGCTACACCTTC.

This clone was counted between two and nine times. J is TRBJ1-2 and V is TRBV28; 7 nucleotides match TRBD1. Germline V lookup: CDR1 MDHEN, CDR2 SYDVKM. The CDR3 extends over 14 amino acids. V lost 5 bases to trimming and J lost 13 bases; unmatched junction nucleotides: 16. CDR3 amino acids: CASSPGTVTFSLTF. DNA for the CDR3: TGTGCCAGCAGTCCCGGGACAGTTACCTTTTCTCTCACCTTC.

This clone appeared a few times. V gene TRBV21-1 combines with J gene TRBJ2-7; the table's TRBD1 call for D was not verified on the DNA. TRBV21-1 is flagged as a pseudogene. This CDR3 is built from 14 residues. CDR3 DNA sequence: TGTGCCAGCACCACAGGGTCCCCCTCCTACGAGCAGTACTTC. This sequence encodes CASTTGSPSYEQYF.

The table lists this clone with a few counts. The gene calls are TRBV2 and TRBJ2-1, with a possible D match to TRBD2 (6 bases). The CDR3 is made up of 14 amino acids. With 7 bases removed from V and 8 bases from J, the gap between germline ends came to 18 bases. From germline, CDR1 is SNHLY and CDR2 FYNNEI. The CDR3 bases are TGTGCCAGCACTGAGGGGTGGGGGGTCGATGAGCAGTTCTTC. Translated: CASTEGWGVDEQFF.

There are a few counts of this clone. CDR3: CASSLTGGLSSPLHF. The DNA of the CDR3 is TGTGCCAGCAGCTTGACAGGTGGCTTAAGTTCACCCCTCCACTTT. The chain uses TRBV11-3 and TRBJ1-6, with D possibly matching TRBD1 (6 bases). CDR1 and CDR2 from the germline V gene are SGHNT and YENEEA. With 3 bases removed from V and 9 bases from J, the gap between germline ends came to 15 bases. CDR3 length: 15 residues.

The V gene is TRBV7-8, the J gene TRBJ1-1; 8 nucleotides match TRBD1. V shed 1 base, J shed 3 bases, and the junction held 10 bases outside the gene matches. The CDR3 totals 17 residues. Germline lookup yields CDR1 SGHVS and CDR2 FQNEAQ. The CDR3 region has the DNA TGTGCCAGCAGCTTAGGGAGGTCAGGGGGCTATGACACTGAAGCTTTCTTT. Protein product: CASSLGRSGGYDTEAFF.

The sample holds a few counts of this clone. The J gene is TRBJ2-3, the V gene TRBV7-2; 9 nucleotides line up with TRBD1. This CDR3 contains 14 residues. The J segment lost 4 bases and the V segment lost 6 bases, leaving 5 bases of the junction unmatched. Germline V CDR1 and CDR2: SGHTA, FQGNSA. The CDR3 bases are TGTGCCAGCAGTAGGGACAGGGTGGCAGATACGCAGTATTTT. This codes for CASSRDRVADTQYF.

A few counts support this clone. The CDR3 is CASSLGGLNTEAFF. The CDR3 DNA sequence: TGTGCCAGCAGCCTGGGAGGGCTGAACACTGAAGCTTTCTTT. The chain employs TRBV28 and TRBJ1-1; D is unresolved. Germline V gene data show CDR1 as MDHEN and CDR2 as SYDVKM. There are 14 residues in the CDR3. The V gene lost 6 bases and the J gene lost 0 bases, with 11 bases spanning the gap.

The chain links TRBV6-5 to TRBJ2-2, with 11 bases aligning to TRBD1. The CDR3 is 16 amino acids. From germline, CDR1 is MNHEY and CDR2 SVGAGI. With V trimmed by 0 bases and J by 5 bases, 2 bases remained unmatched. CDR3 in amino acids: CASSYSGTGGTGELFF. CDR3 nucleotide sequence: TGTGCCAGCAGTTACTCAGGGACAGGGGGAACCGGGGAGCTGTTTTTT.

This sequence joins TRBV19 and TRBJ2-3; TRBD2 matches at 10 bases. CDR1 is LNHDA, CDR2 SQIVND, per germline (reference sequence). The CDR3 is 16 residues long. After removal of 5 bases from V and 3 bases from J, the junction contained 8 bases not matched to a gene. CDR3 bases: TGTGCCAGTAGTCCCCGGTTAGCGGGGGGAACAGATACGCAGTATTTT. It specifies CASSPRLAGGTDTQYF.